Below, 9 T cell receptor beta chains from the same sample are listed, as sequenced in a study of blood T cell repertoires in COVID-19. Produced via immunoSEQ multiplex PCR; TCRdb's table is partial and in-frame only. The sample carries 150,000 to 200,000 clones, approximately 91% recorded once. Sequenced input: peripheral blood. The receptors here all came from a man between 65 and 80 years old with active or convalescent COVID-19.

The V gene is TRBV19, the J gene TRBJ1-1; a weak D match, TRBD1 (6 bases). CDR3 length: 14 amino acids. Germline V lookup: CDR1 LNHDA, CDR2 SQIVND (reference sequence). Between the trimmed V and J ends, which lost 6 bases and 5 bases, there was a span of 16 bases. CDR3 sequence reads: CASSNYHRETEAFF. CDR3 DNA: TGTGCCAGTAGCAATTATCACAGGGAAACTGAAGCTTTCTTT.

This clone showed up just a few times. CDR3 sequence: CASSRGTGEGQFF. CDR3 coding DNA: TGTGCCAGTAGTAGGGGGACTGGGGAAGGGCAGTTCTTC. The rearrangement links TRBV19 to TRBJ2-1, with D maybe TRBD2 (6 bases). The CDR3 is 13 residues long. Germline CDR1 reads LNHDA; CDR2 reads SQIVND (reference sequence). V shed 4 bases and J shed 12 bases, with 16 bases lying between them.

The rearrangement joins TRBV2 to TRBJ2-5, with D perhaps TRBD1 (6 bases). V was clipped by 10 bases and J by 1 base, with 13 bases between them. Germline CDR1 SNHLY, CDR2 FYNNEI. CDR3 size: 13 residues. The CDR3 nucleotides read TGTGCCACTTCGGGACAACCCCAAGAGACCCAGTACTTC. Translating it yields CATSGQPQETQYF.

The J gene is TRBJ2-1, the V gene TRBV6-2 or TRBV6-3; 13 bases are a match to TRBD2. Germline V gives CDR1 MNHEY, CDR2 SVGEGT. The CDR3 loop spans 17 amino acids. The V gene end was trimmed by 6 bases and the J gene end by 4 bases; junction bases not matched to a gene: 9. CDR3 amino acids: CASSRRLAGGIYNEQFF. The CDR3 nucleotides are TGTGCCAGCAGCCGTAGACTAGCGGGGGGCATATACAATGAGCAGTTCTTC.

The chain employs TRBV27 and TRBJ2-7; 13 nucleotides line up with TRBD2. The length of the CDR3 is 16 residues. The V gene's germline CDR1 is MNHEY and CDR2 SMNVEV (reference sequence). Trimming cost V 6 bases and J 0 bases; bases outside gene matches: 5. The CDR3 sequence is CASSGTSGVSSYEQYF. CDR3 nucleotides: TGTGCCAGCAGCGGGACTAGCGGGGTGAGCTCCTACGAGCAGTACTTC.

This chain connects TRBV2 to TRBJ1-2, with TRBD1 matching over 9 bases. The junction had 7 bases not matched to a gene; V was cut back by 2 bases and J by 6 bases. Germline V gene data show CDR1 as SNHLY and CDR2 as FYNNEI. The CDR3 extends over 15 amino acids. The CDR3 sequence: CASSEPGQGEDGYTF. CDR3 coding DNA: TGTGCCAGCAGTGAACCGGGACAGGGAGAAGATGGCTACACCTTC.

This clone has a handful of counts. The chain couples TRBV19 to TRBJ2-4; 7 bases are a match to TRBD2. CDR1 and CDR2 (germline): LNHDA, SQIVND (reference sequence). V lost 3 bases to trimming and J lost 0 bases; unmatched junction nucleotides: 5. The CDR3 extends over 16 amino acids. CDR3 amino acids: CASSIRGVEAKNIQYF. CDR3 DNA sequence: TGTGCCAGTAGTATTCGGGGGGTCGAAGCCAAAAACATTCAGTACTTC. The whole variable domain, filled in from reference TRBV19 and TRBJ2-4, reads DGGITQSPKYLFRKEGQNVTLSCEQNLNHDAMYWYRQDPGQGLRLIYYSQIVNDFQKGDIAEGYSVSREKKESFPLTVTSAQKNPTAFYLCASSIRGVEAKNIQYFGAGTRLSVL.

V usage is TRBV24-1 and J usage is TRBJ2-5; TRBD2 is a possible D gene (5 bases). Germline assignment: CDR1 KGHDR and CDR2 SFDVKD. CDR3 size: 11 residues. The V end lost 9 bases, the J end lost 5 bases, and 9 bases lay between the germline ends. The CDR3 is CATSSGETQYF. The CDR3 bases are TGTGCCACCTCCTCGGGGGAGACCCAGTACTTC.

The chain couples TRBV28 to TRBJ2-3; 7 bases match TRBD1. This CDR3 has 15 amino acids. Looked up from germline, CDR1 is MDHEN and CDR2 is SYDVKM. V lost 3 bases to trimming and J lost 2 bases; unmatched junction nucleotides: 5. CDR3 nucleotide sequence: TGTGCCAGCAGTTTTATAGGACAGGCCACAGATACGCAGTATTTT. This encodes CASSFIGQATDTQYF.